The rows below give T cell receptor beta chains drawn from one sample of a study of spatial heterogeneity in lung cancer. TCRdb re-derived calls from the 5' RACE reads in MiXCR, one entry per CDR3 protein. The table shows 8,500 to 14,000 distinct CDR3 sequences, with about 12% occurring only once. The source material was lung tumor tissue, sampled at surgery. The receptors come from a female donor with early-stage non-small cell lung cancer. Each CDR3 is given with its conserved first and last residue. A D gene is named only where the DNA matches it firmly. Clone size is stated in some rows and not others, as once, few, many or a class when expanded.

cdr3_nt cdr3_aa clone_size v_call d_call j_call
TGCGCCAGCAGCCTCCTCCTAGTGGGTTTAAACAATGAGCAGTTCTTC CASSLLLVGLNNEQFF . TRBV4-1 . TRBJ2-1
TGTGCCTGGAGTAAGGGGGCGGCGAACGAGCAGTACTTC CAWSKGAANEQYF many TRBV30 TRBD1 TRBJ2-7
TGCAGTGGACAGTTCCAAGAGACCCAGTACTTC CSGQFQETQYF many TRBV20-1 . TRBJ2-5
TGTGCCAGCAGCCCCAGGAGACAGGGGGCTTTTAACACCGGGGAGCTGTTTTTT CASSPRRQGAFNTGELFF medium-sized TRBV7-2 TRBD1 TRBJ2-2
TGCAGCGGCGCCGGGACAGGAGGGGAGCAGTACTTC CSGAGTGGEQYF many TRBV29-1 TRBD1 TRBJ2-7
TGTGCCAGCAGCTTAAGATTGGTGAACACTGAAGCTTTCTTT CASSLRLVNTEAFF many TRBV7-2 . TRBJ1-1
TGTGCCATCAGGACAGGGAATTCACCCCTCCACTTT CAIRTGNSPLHF . TRBV3-1 TRBD1 TRBJ1-6
TGTGCCAGCAGGCCCGACTGGGGACAAGGACCAAATGAGCAGTTCTTC CASRPDWGQGPNEQFF many TRBV6-6 . TRBJ2-1
TGTGCCAGCAGCCAAGGCCGGCGGATTTCACCCCTCCACTTT CASSQGRRISPLHF . TRBV3-1 . TRBJ1-6
TGTGCCAGCAGCTGGATGAACACCGGGGAGCTGTTTTTT CASSWMNTGELFF . TRBV7-9 . TRBJ2-2
TGTGCCATCAGTGATCTACTAGCGGACACAGATACGCAGTATTTT CAISDLLADTDTQYF medium-sized TRBV10-3 TRBD2 TRBJ2-3
TGTGCCAGCAGCTTAATGGGAGTGGCCCAAGAGACCCAGTACTTC CASSLMGVAQETQYF many TRBV11-1 . TRBJ2-5
TGCAGCGTTAACGGGGGGGACACTGAAGCTTTCTTT CSVNGGDTEAFF . TRBV29-1 . TRBJ1-1
TGTGCCAGCAGCCCCTTAGGGGCCAACACCGGGGAGCTGTTTTTT CASSPLGANTGELFF few TRBV12-3/TRBV12-4 . TRBJ2-2
TGTGCCAGCAGGGGGGGGAATTTGGGTTACAATGAGCAGTTCTTC CASRGGNLGYNEQFF many TRBV6-6 TRBD2 TRBJ2-1
TGCAGTGCTAGTTCCCCGGGATTCGGGACTGAAGCTTTCTTT CSASSPGFGTEAFF few TRBV20-1 . TRBJ1-1
TGCAGCTCTTCCATAGGGAGCTCCTACAATGAGCAGTTCTTC CSSSIGSSYNEQFF many TRBV29-1 . TRBJ2-1
TGTGCCAGCTCACCAAAGACTAGCATTTTAGATGAGCAGCTCTTC CASSPKTSILDEQLF . TRBV18 TRBD2 TRBJ2-1
TGTGCCAGCGTACCCGGTAGCTCCTACAATGAGCAGTTCTTC CASVPGSSYNEQFF . TRBV6-1 . TRBJ2-1
TGTGCCAGCAGGCGACAGGGTGCGGAAAAACTGTTTTTT CASRRQGAEKLFF medium-sized TRBV6-6 TRBD1 TRBJ1-4
TGCGCCAGCAGCCAAGATGCGGCTGGTAGCACAGATACGCAGTATTTT CASSQDAAGSTDTQYF few TRBV4-1 . TRBJ2-3
TGCGCCAGCAGCCAAGAGGCCATGAGGACAGATACGCAGTATTTT CASSQEAMRTDTQYF . TRBV4-3 . TRBJ2-3
TGTGCCAGCAGCCTAGGACAGGGGATTCAAGAGACCCAGTACTTC CASSLGQGIQETQYF medium-sized TRBV7-9 TRBD1 TRBJ2-5
TGTGCCTGGAGTGTATCGGGAGGTCATAGGGATGGCTACACCTTC CAWSVSGGHRDGYTF many TRBV30 . TRBJ1-2
TGTGCCAGCAGGGACACCAACACCGGGGAGCTGTTTTTT CASRDTNTGELFF medium-sized TRBV6-5 . TRBJ2-2
TGTGCCAGCAGCTTAGTAACAGACACTGAAGCTTTCTTT CASSLVTDTEAFF many TRBV7-2 . TRBJ1-1
TGTGCCAGCAGCTTCACGCTAGCGGGGGCCTACAATGAGCAGTTCTTC CASSFTLAGAYNEQFF many TRBV7-3 TRBD2 TRBJ2-1
TGTGCCAGCAGCGTGGGACAGGGGGCTATGAATGAGCAGTTCTTC CASSVGQGAMNEQFF many TRBV5-5 TRBD1 TRBJ2-1
TGTGCCAGCAGTGAAGCGGTCGGGTCCGAGCAGTACTTC CASSEAVGSEQYF . TRBV2 . TRBJ2-7
TGTGCCAGCAGCCACGAGGGGAGGGATACGCAGTATTTT CASSHEGRDTQYF many TRBV4-2 . TRBJ2-3
TGTGCCATCAGTGAGGGGGCTGAACATTCACCCCTCCACTTT CAISEGAEHSPLHF medium-sized TRBV10-3 . TRBJ1-6
TGTGCCAGCAGTTTCCCGGGGGGGTTCGAGCAGTACTTC CASSFPGGFEQYF many TRBV27 TRBD2 TRBJ2-7
TGTGCCAGCAGTCCTTGGGGGAGCTCCTACAATGAGCAGTTCTTC CASSPWGSSYNEQFF medium-sized TRBV12-3/TRBV12-4 . TRBJ2-1
TGTGCCAGCAAAAGGGACACCGGGGAGCTGTTTTTT CASKRDTGELFF . TRBV2 . TRBJ2-2
TGCGCCAGCAGCCGCTCAGCGGGGTTGGGGAATGAGCAGTTCTTC CASSRSAGLGNEQFF many TRBV5-1 TRBD2 TRBJ2-1
TGTGCCAGCAGCAAAGGACAGGGTAGGATGAACACTGAAGCTTTCTTT CASSKGQGRMNTEAFF . TRBV21-1 . TRBJ1-1
TGTGCCAGCAGCCTAACCCCGGGACTAGCGAGCGAGACCCAGTACTTC CASSLTPGLASETQYF many TRBV5-5 TRBD2 TRBJ2-5
TGTGCCAGCAGTTACTCGCCCGGGACTAGCCCAGGTGAACAGTTCTTC CASSYSPGTSPGEQFF few TRBV6-2/TRBV6-3 TRBD2 TRBJ2-1
TGTGCCAGTATGGGGACTGGTGGCTATGGCTACACCTTC CASMGTGGYGYTF many TRBV14 . TRBJ1-2
TGTGCCTGGAGTAGGGGGGCCGGCACAGATACGCAGTATTTT CAWSRGAGTDTQYF . TRBV30 . TRBJ2-3
TGTGCCAGCAGCGAACTAGCGGGGGTAACCTACGAGCAGTACTTC CASSELAGVTYEQYF many TRBV11-2 TRBD2 TRBJ2-7
TGTGCCAGCAGCCGCAATGGGGCAGACCAAGAGACCCAGTACTTC CASSRNGADQETQYF . TRBV9 . TRBJ2-5
TGTGCCAGCAGCTATGGACAGGGGGCCTCCTACGAGCAGTACTTC CASSYGQGASYEQYF many TRBV4-2 TRBD1 TRBJ2-7
TGCAGTGCTAGCCCTGACAGGGAGATACAGCCCCAGCATTTT CSASPDREIQPQHF many TRBV20-1 TRBD1 TRBJ1-5
TGTGCCAGCAGTTTCGGGACTAGCGGTTGGGGAAACAATGAGCAGTTCTTC CASSFGTSGWGNNEQFF medium-sized TRBV7-3 TRBD2 TRBJ2-1
TGTGCCAGCAGTGAATCAAACACCGGGGAGCTGTTTTTT CASSESNTGELFF many TRBV7-3 . TRBJ2-2